The rows below give T cell receptor beta chains drawn from one sample of a study of Graves' ophthalmopathy and Graves' hyperthyroidism. TCRdb re-derived calls from the multiplex PCR reads in MiXCR, one entry per CDR3 protein. The sample has around 40,000 distinct CDR3 sequences; more than 45% are singletons. Source material: peripheral blood. The receptors here all came from an adult man with Graves' ophthalmopathy. Each CDR3 is given with its conserved first and last residue. The D gene is left open where the match is weak. Only part of the rows carry a size: once, few, many, or a class if the clone is expanded.

14	TRBV19	.	.	TRBJ1-5	CASSMAGRAQPQHF	TGTGCCAGTAGTATGGCGGGCAGGGCTCAGCCCCAGCATTTT
12	TRBV5-8	many	.	TRBJ2-5	CASRRDSETQYF	TGTGCCAGCAGACGGGACTCAGAGACCCAGTACTTC
15	TRBV20-1	.	.	TRBJ1-1	CSARHRDIMNTEAFF	TGCAGTGCAAGGCACAGGGATATCATGAACACTGAAGCTTTCTTT
13	TRBV7-4	.	.	TRBJ1-2	CASSMTVCHGYTF	TGTGCCAGCAGCATGACAGTTTGCCATGGCTACACCTTC
15	TRBV6-2/TRBV6-3	many	.	TRBJ2-3	CASSYGTTSTDTQYF	TGTGCCAGCAGTTACGGGACCACTAGCACAGATACGCAGTATTTT
12	TRBV6-1	many	.	TRBJ2-3	CASGYGTDTQYF	TGTGCCAGCGGTTATGGCACAGATACGCAGTATTTT
11	TRBV10-3	.	.	TRBJ2-2	CATGPQGELFF	TGTGCCACCGGCCCTCAAGGGGAGCTGTTTTTT
15	TRBV29-1	medium-sized	.	TRBJ1-1	CSVGWTFGRNTEAFF	TGCAGCGTTGGGTGGACTTTTGGACGGAACACTGAAGCTTTCTTT
12	TRBV12-3/TRBV12-4	.	.	TRBJ2-1	CASSFGTNEQFF	TGTGCCAGCAGTTTCGGGACTAATGAGCAGTTCTTC
11	TRBV29-1	.	TRBD1	TRBJ1-1	CSYDETGEAFF	TGCAGTTATGATGAGACAGGGGAGGCTTTCTTT
14	TRBV6-2/TRBV6-3	many	.	TRBJ1-5	CASSYHSKNQPQHF	TGTGCCAGCAGTTACCACAGTAAAAATCAGCCCCAGCATTTT
14	TRBV11-1	.	.	TRBJ2-5	CASSLMTDQETQYF	TGTGCCAGCAGCTTAATGACGGACCAAGAGACCCAGTACTTC
17	TRBV20-1	.	.	TRBJ1-5	CSARDVRGGFSTNTQHF	TGCAGTGCTAGAGATGTACGGGGGGGTTTTAGCACAAATACGCAGCATTTT
16	TRBV6-2/TRBV6-3	many	.	TRBJ2-1	CASRPLRDAPYNEQFF	TGTGCCAGCAGACCACTCCGGGACGCACCCTACAATGAGCAGTTCTTC
11	TRBV19	.	.	TRBJ1-5	CASSKRYNEHF	TGTGCCAGTAGTAAGAGATACAATGAGCATTTT
13	TRBV19	many	.	TRBJ2-1	CASSMTRAVEQFF	TGTGCCAGTAGTATGACCCGGGCGGTTGAGCAGTTCTTC
13	TRBV5-8	.	.	TRBJ1-2	CASSPTLNYGYTF	TGTGCCAGCAGCCCAACACTCAACTATGGCTACACCTTC
14	TRBV25-1	.	TRBD1	TRBJ1-1	CASTWTGRVGQAFF	TGTGCCAGCACTTGGACAGGGAGGGTCGGGCAAGCTTTCTTT
13	TRBV6-4	.	TRBD2	TRBJ2-1	CASKVAGDNEQFF	TGTGCCAGCAAAGTTGCGGGAGACAATGAGCAGTTCTTC
11	TRBV6-1	many	.	TRBJ1-5	CASSEGAGGHF	TGTGCCAGCAGTGAAGGGGCAGGAGGGCATTTT
14	TRBV28	many	.	TRBJ2-1	CASSFYRSGGEQFF	TGTGCCAGCAGTTTCTATCGTTCGGGCGGAGAGCAGTTCTTC
12	TRBV14	once	.	TRBJ2-3	CASDLEWSTQYF	TGTGCCAGCGACTTAGAGTGGTCCACGCAGTATTTT
17	TRBV2	many	TRBD2	TRBJ2-1	CASPMDSAGVSYNEQFF	TGTGCCAGCCCAATGGACTCAGCGGGAGTTTCCTACAATGAGCAGTTCTTC
14	TRBV9	many	.	TRBJ2-7	CASSVSPDTYEQYF	TGTGCCAGCAGCGTCTCCCCGGATACCTACGAGCAGTACTTC
15	TRBV20-1	many	.	TRBJ1-4	CSACQTFGEREKLFF	TGCAGTGCTTGCCAGACTTTTGGAGAACGGGAAAAACTGTTTTTT
16	TRBV4-3	.	TRBD1	TRBJ2-7	CASSQDRDRGTYEQYF	TGCGCCAGCAGCCAAGATCGGGACAGGGGGACCTACGAGCAGTACTTC
14	TRBV7-8	.	.	TRBJ1-6	CASSLGQKNSPLHF	TGTGCCAGCAGCTTAGGTCAGAAGAATTCACCCCTCCACTTT
13	TRBV10-3	once	TRBD1	TRBJ2-1	CAISPGTVSEQFF	TGTGCCATCAGCCCCGGGACAGTGAGTGAGCAGTTCTTC
16	TRBV7-2	.	TRBD1	TRBJ2-7	CASSLGGTGGSREQYF	TGTGCCAGCAGCTTAGGCGGGACAGGGGGAAGTCGCGAGCAGTACTTC
13	TRBV12-3/TRBV12-4	.	.	TRBJ2-2	CASILRTTGELFF	TGTGCCAGCATTCTCAGGACCACCGGGGAGCTGTTTTTT
15	TRBV7-9	medium-sized	TRBD2	TRBJ2-1	CASSSRGLAHNEQFF	TGTGCCAGCAGCAGCAGGGGACTAGCGCACAATGAGCAGTTCTTC
15	TRBV2	.	TRBD2	TRBJ2-1	CASNITSGGRNEQFF	TGTGCCAGCAACATTACTAGCGGGGGGCGGAATGAGCAGTTCTTC
13	TRBV11-2	.	TRBD1	TRBJ2-4	CASSSGQGRIQYF	TGTGCCAGCAGCTCGGGACAGGGGAGGATTCAGTACTTC
17	TRBV13	.	TRBD2	TRBJ2-1	CASGPGLAGAVYNEQFF	TGTGCCAGCGGCCCTGGACTAGCAGGCGCGGTATACAATGAGCAGTTCTTC
12	TRBV7-9	.	.	TRBJ1-1	CASSRIGSEAFF	TGTGCCAGCAGTCGTATAGGGTCCGAAGCTTTCTTT
13	TRBV5-1	.	TRBD2	TRBJ2-7	CASREGGEDEQYF	TGCGCCAGCCGGGAGGGGGGGGAAGACGAGCAGTACTTC
16	TRBV20-1	many	TRBD1	TRBJ1-1	CSARDREGATVTEAFF	TGCAGTGCTAGAGATCGGGAGGGGGCGACGGTGACTGAAGCTTTCTTT
12	TRBV12-3/TRBV12-4	.	.	TRBJ2-5	CASRWYQETQYF	TGTGCCAGTCGTTGGTACCAAGAGACCCAGTACTTC